The 13 T cell receptor beta chains below were found in one sample sequenced in a study of molecular identifiers for immune sequencing clone quantification. TCRdb re-derived calls from the PCR reads in MiXCR, one entry per CDR3 protein. The data show some 320,000 distinct CDR3 sequences, over 20% seen once. The sample taken for sequencing was naive CD8+ T cells from blood, with Jurkat cell RNA spiked in. Subset meaning: FACS-sorted CD8+CD4-CCR7+CD45RA+ naive T cells. Every receptor here comes from a human donor in good health. Some libraries in this study had Jurkat cell RNA spiked in.

A remark on this clonotype: The germline gene is not matched at one end of the junction; a read error may be the cause. This rearrangement joins TRBV29-1 to TRBJ1-2; D gene unclear. The germline gives CDR1 SQVTM, CDR2 ANQGSEA. The CDR3 is 13 residues long. In DNA, the CDR3 is TGCAGCGATAACAGCCGAACTAACTATGACTACACCTTC. This codes for CSDNSRTNYDYTF.

There are a few counts of this clonotype. The J gene is TRBJ2-1, the V gene TRBV20-1; 7 nucleotides agree with TRBD1. The CDR3 totals 14 residues. Germline V gene sequence: CDR1 DFQATT, CDR2 SNEGSKA (reference sequence). V shed 3 bases and J 0 bases; nucleotides not matched to a gene: 2. CDR3: CSARDRTSYNEQFF. CDR3 DNA sequence: TGCAGTGCTAGGGACAGGACCTCCTACAATGAGCAGTTCTTC.

A note on this clonotype: A single base separates this from a much larger clone, so it may be a read error. V and J are TRBV5-6 and TRBJ2-7; a possible D gene is TRBD1 (5 bases). Germline values: CDR1 SGHDT, CDR2 YYEEEE. This CDR3 is 12 amino acids long. CDR3 DNA: TGTGTCAGCAGCTTGGAAGGGGCGAGGCAGTACTTC. This gives the protein CVSSLEGARQYF.

This clonotype was seen ten or more times. This chain links TRBV4-3 with TRBJ2-7; D gene uncertain. The CDR3 has 14 residues. Germline values: CDR1 LGHNA, CDR2 YSLEER. V was trimmed by 1 base and J by 1 base, leaving 8 bases between them. For the CDR3, the DNA is TGCGCCAGCAGCCAAGTCCCCTCGTCCTACGAGCAGTACTTC. Translated, it gives CASSQVPSSYEQYF.

The sample holds a few counts of this clonotype. The chain joins TRBV5-5 to TRBJ1-2; D is unclear. The CDR3 length is 15 residues. The V end lost 3 bases, the J end lost 0 bases, and 12 bases lay between the germline ends. Germline-derived CDR1 and CDR2 are SGHKS and YYEKEE (reference sequence). This CDR3 is CASSWDVTANYGYTF. CDR3 in DNA: TGTGCCAGCAGCTGGGATGTCACAGCTAACTATGGCTACACCTTC.

This clonotype was observed many times. V and J are TRBV7-2 and TRBJ2-1; 7 nucleotides agree with TRBD1. Looked up from germline, CDR1 is SGHTA and CDR2 is FQGNSA. Trimming removed 4 bases from V and 1 base from J; junction bases left unmatched: 16. The CDR3 is 19 amino acids. The CDR3 reads CASSSPIPGQSLSYNEQFF. DNA of the CDR3: TGTGCCAGCAGCTCCCCGATTCCGGGACAGTCTTTGTCCTACAATGAGCAGTTCTTC.

The V gene is TRBV4-3, the J gene TRBJ1-5; D is ambiguous. This CDR3 comprises 17 residues. With 0 bases removed from V and 5 bases from J, the gap between germline ends came to 17 bases. Per the germline V gene, CDR1 is LGHNA and CDR2 is YSLEER. CDR3 DNA: TGCGCCAGCAGCCAAGATGTATTTCAGAGCGTGGATCAGCCCCAGCATTTT. Translated: CASSQDVFQSVDQPQHF.

There are many counts of this clonotype. The V gene is TRBV7-2, the J gene TRBJ1-5; 7 bases are a match to TRBD1. CDR3 length: 16 residues. V was pared by 4 bases and J by 6 bases, with 12 bases of the junction left unmatched. The germline CDR1 and CDR2 sequences are SGHTA and FQGNSA. CDR3 region: CASSSATGPASQPQHF. The CDR3 DNA follows: TGTGCCAGCAGCTCCGCGACAGGGCCAGCGTCTCAGCCCCAGCATTTT. The full variable domain, completed using reference TRBV7-2 and TRBJ1-5, is GAGVSQSPSNKVTEKGKDVELRCDPISGHTALYWYRQSLGQGLEFLIYFQGNSAPDKSGLPSDRFSAERTGGSVSTLTIQRTQQEDSAVYLCASSSATGPASQPQHFGDGTRLSIL.

The V call is TRBV5-1, the J call TRBJ1-6; D ambiguous. The CDR3 runs 14 residues. Trimming shortened V by 0 bases and J by 7 bases, and 8 bases separated the two germline ends. The V gene's germline CDR1 is SGHRS and CDR2 YFSETQ. CDR3: CASSLVGGNSPLHF. DNA of the CDR3: TGCGCCAGCAGCTTGGTAGGAGGGAATTCACCCCTCCACTTT.

The chain combines TRBV11-2 with TRBJ1-5; 7 bases line up with TRBD1. The CDR3 runs to 15 residues. CDR1 and CDR2 (germline): SGHAT, FQNNGV. V lost 4 bases to trimming and J lost 1 base; unmatched junction nucleotides: 4. CDR3 sequence: CASSSRDSSNQPQHF. CDR3 sequence (DNA): TGTGCCAGCAGCTCCCGGGACAGCAGCAATCAGCCCCAGCATTTT.

This clonotype was recorded at least ten times. The rearrangement uses TRBV30 and TRBJ2-3, with 10 nucleotides matching TRBD2. The V gene end was trimmed by 2 bases and the J gene end by 5 bases; junction bases not matched to a gene: 4. Per the germline V gene, CDR1 is GTSNPN and CDR2 is SVGIG (reference sequence). The CDR3 sequence is 14 residues long. The CDR3 coding sequence is TGTGCCTGGAGTTCTAGCGGGGGCGGAGATACGCAGTATTTT. This codes for CAWSSSGGGDTQYF.

This clonotype was observed a handful of times. This chain joins TRBV7-3 and TRBJ2-7; no clear D gene. Germline loops: CDR1 SGHTA, CDR2 FQGTGA. Deletions cut 2 bases from V and 2 bases from J, with 10 bases between. The CDR3 spans 14 residues. For the CDR3, the DNA is TGTGCCAGCAGCTTAGATGCCGGTACCTACGAGCAGTACTTC. Translation: CASSLDAGTYEQYF.

On this clonotype itself: A read error is possible here, since a much larger clone lies one base away. The chain has TRBV13 and TRBJ2-7, with D perhaps matching TRBD2 (6 bases). The CDR3 is 12 amino acids. The germline V gene encodes CDR1 PRHDT and CDR2 FYEKMQ (reference sequence). CDR3 in DNA: TGTGCCAGCAGCTCAGGGAGGATGGAGCAGTCCTTC. Protein: CASSSGRMEQSF.